The entry below gives a single TCR beta chain sequence along with its context. Its specificity is unknown. TCRdb passed the 5' RACE reads through MiXCR, listing each CDR3 protein once. The sample lists around 770,000 distinct CDR3 sequences, roughly 19% occurring once. V gave up 6 bases and J gave up 3 bases, with 9 bases separating them. Germline values: CDR1 MNHEY, CDR2 SVGEGT. The CDR3 runs 13 residues. The data stem from a study of CD8 T cells in ankylosing spondylitis. General study findings and limits: In ankylosing spondylitis patients, matched synovial fluid reportedly showed significant enrichment of disease-linked clones. Blood from ankylosing spondylitis patients appeared to carry a characteristic roughly eight-variant TCR beta motif. Disease-linked clones were found to be CD8+ and relatively rare in peripheral blood.

This TCR was sampled from a male donor with ankylosing spondylitis. The sample comprised blood, either unsorted or a sorted T cell fraction (not recorded which). The chain uses TRBV6-2 or TRBV6-3 and TRBJ1-5; tentatively, D is TRBD1 (5 bases). Here the CDR3 reads CASRPGFNQPQHF. The CDR3 DNA follows: TGTGCCAGCAGACCAGGGTTCAATCAGCCCCAGCATTTT.